The entry below describes one TCR beta chain. The data originate from a study of blood T cell repertoires in COVID-19. Whole-study context: There were acute and convalescent COVID-19 samples, and they came from the United States, Italy and Spain.

There are 16 residues in the CDR3. V was clipped by 2 bases and J by 6 bases; unmatched bases: 9. CDR1 and CDR2 from the germline V gene are MNHEY and SVGEGT. The authors' processing: Counts of nucleated cells, estimated from reference gene primer amplification, were obtained. Using immunoSEQ multiplex PCR, the repertoire was profiled, and TCRdb retains in-frame clones only, with some absent. That table supplies the V and J calls and clone size; D and trimming were determined from the DNA. The sample includes about 200,000 clones, roughly 80% seen only once; the top ten take around 5.4%. Sequenced sample: peripheral blood. The sequence was collected from a human donor in a cohort sampled during active COVID-19. The V and J genes are TRBV6-2 or TRBV6-3 and TRBJ2-1, with 8 nucleotides matching TRBD2. The CDR3 nucleotides read TGTGCCAGCAGTTACCCCACGGGACTAGTCTCCAATGAGCAGTTCTTC. Protein: CASSYPTGLVSNEQFF.